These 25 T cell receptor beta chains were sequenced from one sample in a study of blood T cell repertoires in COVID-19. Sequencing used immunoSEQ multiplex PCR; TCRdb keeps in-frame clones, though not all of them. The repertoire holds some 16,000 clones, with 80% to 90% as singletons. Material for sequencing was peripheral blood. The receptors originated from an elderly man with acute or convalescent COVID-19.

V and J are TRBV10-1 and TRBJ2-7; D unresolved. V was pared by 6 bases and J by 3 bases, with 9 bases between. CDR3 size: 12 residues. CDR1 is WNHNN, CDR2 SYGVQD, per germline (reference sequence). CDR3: CASSDNSYEQYF. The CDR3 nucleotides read TGCGCCAGCAGCGACAACAGCTACGAGCAGTACTTC.

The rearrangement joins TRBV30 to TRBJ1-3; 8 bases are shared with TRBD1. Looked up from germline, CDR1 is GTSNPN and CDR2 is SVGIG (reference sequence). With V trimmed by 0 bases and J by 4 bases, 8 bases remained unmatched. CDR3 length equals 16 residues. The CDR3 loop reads CAWSVSPNRGGNTIYF. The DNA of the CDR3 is TGTGCCTGGAGTGTATCCCCTAACAGGGGGGGAAACACCATATATTTT.

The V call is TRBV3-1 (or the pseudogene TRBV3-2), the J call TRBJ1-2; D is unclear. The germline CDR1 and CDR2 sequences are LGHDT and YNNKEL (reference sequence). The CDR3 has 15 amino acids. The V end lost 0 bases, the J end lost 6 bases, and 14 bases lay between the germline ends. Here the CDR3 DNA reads TGTGCCAGCAGCCAAGATCAGGCGGGGTCGGATGGCTACACCTTC. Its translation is CASSQDQAGSDGYTF.

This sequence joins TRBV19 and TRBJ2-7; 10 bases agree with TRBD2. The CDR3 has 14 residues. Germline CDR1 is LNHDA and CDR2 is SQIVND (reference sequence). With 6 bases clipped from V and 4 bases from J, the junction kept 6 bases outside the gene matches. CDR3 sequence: CASSVLAGAYEQYF. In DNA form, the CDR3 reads TGTGCCAGTAGCGTTCTAGCGGGAGCGTACGAGCAGTACTTC.

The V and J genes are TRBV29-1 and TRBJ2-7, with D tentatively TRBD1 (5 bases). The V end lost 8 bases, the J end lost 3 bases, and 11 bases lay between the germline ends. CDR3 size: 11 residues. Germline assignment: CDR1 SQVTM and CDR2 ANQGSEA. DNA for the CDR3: TGCAGCTTCTCCGACAGCTACGAGCAGTACTTC. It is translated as CSFSDSYEQYF.

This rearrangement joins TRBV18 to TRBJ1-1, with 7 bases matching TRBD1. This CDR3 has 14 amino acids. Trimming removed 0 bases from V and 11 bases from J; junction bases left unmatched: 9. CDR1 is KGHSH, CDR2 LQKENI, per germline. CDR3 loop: CASSPPSDRAAAFF. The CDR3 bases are TGTGCCAGCTCACCACCTTCCGACAGGGCGGCGGCTTTCTTT.

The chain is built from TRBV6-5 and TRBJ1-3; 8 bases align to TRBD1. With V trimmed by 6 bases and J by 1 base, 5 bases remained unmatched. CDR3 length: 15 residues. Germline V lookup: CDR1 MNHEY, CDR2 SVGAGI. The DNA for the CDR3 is TGTGCCAGCAGAGCGACAGGGGAGTCTGGAAACACCATATATTTT. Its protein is CASRATGESGNTIYF.

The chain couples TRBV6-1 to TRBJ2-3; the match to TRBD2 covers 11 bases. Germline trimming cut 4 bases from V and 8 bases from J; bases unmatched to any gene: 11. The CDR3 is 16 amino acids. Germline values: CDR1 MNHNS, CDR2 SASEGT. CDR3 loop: CASSGQLAGDSGTQYF. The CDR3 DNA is TGTGCCAGCAGTGGACAACTAGCGGGGGATTCGGGTACGCAGTATTTT.

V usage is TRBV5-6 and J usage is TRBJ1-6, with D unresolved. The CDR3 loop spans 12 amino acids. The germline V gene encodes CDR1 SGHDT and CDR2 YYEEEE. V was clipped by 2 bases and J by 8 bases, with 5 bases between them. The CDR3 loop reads CASSFGDSPLHF. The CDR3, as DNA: TGTGCCAGCAGCTTTGGAGATTCACCCCTCCACTTT.

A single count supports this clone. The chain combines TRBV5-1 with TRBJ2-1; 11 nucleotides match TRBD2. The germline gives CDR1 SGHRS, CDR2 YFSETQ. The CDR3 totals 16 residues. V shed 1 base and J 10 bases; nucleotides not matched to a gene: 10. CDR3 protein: CASSLSSGGSFGEQFF. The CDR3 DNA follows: TGCGCCAGCAGCTTGTCTAGCGGGGGGTCTTTCGGGGAGCAGTTCTTC.

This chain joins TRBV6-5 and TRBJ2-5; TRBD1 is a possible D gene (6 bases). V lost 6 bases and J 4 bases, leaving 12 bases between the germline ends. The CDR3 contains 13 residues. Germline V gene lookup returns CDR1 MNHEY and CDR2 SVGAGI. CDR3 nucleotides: TGTGCCAGCAGACAGGGTGTCGTAGAGACCCAGTACTTC. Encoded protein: CASRQGVVETQYF.

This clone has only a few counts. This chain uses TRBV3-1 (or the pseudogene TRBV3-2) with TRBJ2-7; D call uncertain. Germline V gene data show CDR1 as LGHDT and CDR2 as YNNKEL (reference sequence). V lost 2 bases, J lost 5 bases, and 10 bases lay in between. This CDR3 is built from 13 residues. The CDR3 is CASSQIRRDEQYF. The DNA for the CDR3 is TGTGCCAGCAGCCAAATACGCCGGGACGAGCAGTACTTC.

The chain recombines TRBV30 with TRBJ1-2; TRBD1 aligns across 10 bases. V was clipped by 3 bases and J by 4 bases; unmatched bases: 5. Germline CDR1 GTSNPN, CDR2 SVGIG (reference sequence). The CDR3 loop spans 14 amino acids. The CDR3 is CAWRPRQGAYGYTF. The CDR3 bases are TGTGCCTGGAGACCAAGACAGGGGGCCTATGGCTACACCTTC. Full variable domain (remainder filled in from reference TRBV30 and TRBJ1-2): SQTIHQWPATLVQPVGSPLSLECTVEGTSNPNLYWYRQAAGRGLQLLFYSVGIGQISSEVPQNLSASRPQDRQFILSSKKLLLSDSGFYLCAWRPRQGAYGYTFGSGTRLTVV.

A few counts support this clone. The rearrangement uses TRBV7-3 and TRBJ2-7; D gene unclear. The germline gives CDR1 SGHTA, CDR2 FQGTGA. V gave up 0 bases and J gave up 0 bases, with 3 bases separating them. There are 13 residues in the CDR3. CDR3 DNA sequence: TGTGCCAGCAGCTTAACTAGCTCCTACGAGCAGTACTTC. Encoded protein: CASSLTSSYEQYF.

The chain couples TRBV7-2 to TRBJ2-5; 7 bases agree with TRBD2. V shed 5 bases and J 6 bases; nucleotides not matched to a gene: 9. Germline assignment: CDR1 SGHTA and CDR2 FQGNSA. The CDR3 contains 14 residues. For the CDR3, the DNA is TGTGCCAGCAGCCCGGGAGGCTCCCCAAAGACCCAGTACTTC. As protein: CASSPGGSPKTQYF.

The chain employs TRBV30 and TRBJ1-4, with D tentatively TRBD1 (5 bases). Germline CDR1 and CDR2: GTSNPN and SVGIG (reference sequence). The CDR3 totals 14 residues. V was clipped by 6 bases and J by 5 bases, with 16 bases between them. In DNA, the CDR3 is TGTGCCTGCCGTAGACAGCAAACAAATGAAAAACTGTTTTTT. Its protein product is CACRRQQTNEKLFF.

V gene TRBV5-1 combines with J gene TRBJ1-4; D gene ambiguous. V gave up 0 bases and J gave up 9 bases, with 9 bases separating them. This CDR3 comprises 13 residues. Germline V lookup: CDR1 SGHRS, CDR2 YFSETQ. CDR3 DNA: TGCGCCAGCAGCTTGGCCGGGTTGCAAAAACTGTTTTTT. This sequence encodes CASSLAGLQKLFF.

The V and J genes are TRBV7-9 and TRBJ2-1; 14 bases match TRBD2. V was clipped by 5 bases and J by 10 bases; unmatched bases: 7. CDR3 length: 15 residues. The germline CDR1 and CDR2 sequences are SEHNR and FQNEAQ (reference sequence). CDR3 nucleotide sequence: TGTGCCAGCAGCCGACGGACTAGCGGGGGGTGGGAGCAGTTCTTC. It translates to CASSRRTSGGWEQFF.

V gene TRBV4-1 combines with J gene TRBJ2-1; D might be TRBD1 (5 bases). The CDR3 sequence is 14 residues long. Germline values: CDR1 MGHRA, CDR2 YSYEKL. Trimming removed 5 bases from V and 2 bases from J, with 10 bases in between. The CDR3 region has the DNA TGCGCCAGCAGCGTTCGGACACCCTACAATGAGCAGTTCTTC. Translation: CASSVRTPYNEQFF.

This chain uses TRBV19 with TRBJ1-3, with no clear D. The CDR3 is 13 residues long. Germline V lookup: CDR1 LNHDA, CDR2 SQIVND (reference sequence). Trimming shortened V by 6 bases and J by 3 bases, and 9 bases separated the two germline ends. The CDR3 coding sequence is TGTGCCAGTAGCTCCGCGAGTGGAAACACCATATATTTT. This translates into CASSSASGNTIYF.

CDR3 nucleotides: TGTGCCAGCAGCTTGGACAGCAGATGGCGTTCCTACGAGCAGTACTTC. Translation: CASSLDSRWRSYEQYF. This chain joins TRBV5-5 and TRBJ2-7; no clear D gene. Trimming stripped 0 bases from V and 1 base from J, with 14 bases between. Germline V CDR1 and CDR2: SGHKS, YYEKEE (reference sequence). The CDR3 consists of 16 residues.

The CDR3, as DNA: TGTGCCAGCAGCAGACATCCGTCTCCCTTCTCTGGAAACACCATATATTTT. Its protein is CASSRHPSPFSGNTIYF. The V and J genes are TRBV5-8 and TRBJ1-3; D gene unclear. Trimming left V 4 bases short and J 0 bases short, with 17 bases between. This CDR3 comprises 17 residues. CDR1 SGHTS and CDR2 YDEGEE come from the germline V gene.

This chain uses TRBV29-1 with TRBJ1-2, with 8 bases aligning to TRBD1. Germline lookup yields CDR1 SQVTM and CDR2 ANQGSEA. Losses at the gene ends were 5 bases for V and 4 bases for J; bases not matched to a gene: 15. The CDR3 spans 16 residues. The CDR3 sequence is CSVLGTGVTLGYGYTF. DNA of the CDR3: TGCAGCGTTCTCGGGACAGGTGTTACCTTGGGCTATGGCTACACCTTC.

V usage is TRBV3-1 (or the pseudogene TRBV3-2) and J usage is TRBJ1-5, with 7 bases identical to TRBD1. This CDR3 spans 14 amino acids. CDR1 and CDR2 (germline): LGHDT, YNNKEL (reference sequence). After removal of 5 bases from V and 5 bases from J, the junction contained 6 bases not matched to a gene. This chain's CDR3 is CASSLGGRDQPQHF. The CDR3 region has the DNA TGTGCCAGCAGCTTAGGGGGCCGGGATCAGCCCCAGCATTTT.

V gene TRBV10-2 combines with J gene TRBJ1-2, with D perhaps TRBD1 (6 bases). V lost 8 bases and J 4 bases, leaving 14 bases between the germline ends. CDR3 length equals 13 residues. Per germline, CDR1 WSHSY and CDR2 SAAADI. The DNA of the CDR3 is TGCGCCAGCTCCTACAGGGAGATCTATGGCTACACCTTC. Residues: CASSYREIYGYTF.